These 8 T cell receptor beta chains were all obtained from the same sample, sequenced in a study of CD8+CD57+ T cells in acquired aplastic anemia listed by TCRdb under 2018. Patients chosen for sequencing had shown expansion of CD8+CD57+ cells by flow cytometry. Sequencing used an Illumina HiSeq 2000. TCR beta VDJ combination and CDR3 sequence profiling used genomic DNA as the template. The raw public data were reprocessed by TCRdb itself: fastp quality trimming at Q25, MiXCR clonotype calling, in-frame beta chains only. Rows merge per CDR3 protein into single entries with the most common DNA and genes. The sample table records hundreds of thousands of distinct CDR3 sequences; around 32% of these occur just once. The ten largest clones take up roughly 0.89% of the sample. Sequenced material: sorted CD4+, CD8+, or CD8+CD57+ T cells (not recorded which) from PBMCs. The source is a human donor with aplastic anemia.

This clonotype was counted ten times or more. The V call is TRBV12-3 or TRBV12-4, the J call TRBJ2-3; the D call may be TRBD1 or TRBD2 (5 bases each). The germline V and J ends were trimmed by 5 bases and 11 bases, with 20 bases remaining between them. This CDR3 spans 14 amino acids. The CDR3 DNA reads TGTGCCAGCAGTCTCCCCCGGGACCTAGCAGAGCAGTATTTT. Amino acids: CASSLPRDLAEQYF.

This clonotype showed up many times. V usage is TRBV2 and J usage is TRBJ2-1; D not resolved. V was cut by 5 bases and J by 0 bases, with 11 bases left in between. The CDR3 contains 15 residues. CDR1 SNHLY and CDR2 FYNNEI come from the germline V gene. CDR3 DNA: TGTGCCAGCAGTCCGAGTCGTAGCTCCTACAATGAGCAGTTCTTC. Its translation: CASSPSRSSYNEQFF.

This clonotype was picked up a small number of times. This may come from a read error, since a much larger clone is one base off. The CDR3 sequence: CASSDNFPGTEALF. The CDR3 DNA is TGTGCCAGCAGTGACAATTTTCCGGGCACTGAAGCTCTCTTT. The chain recombines TRBV25-1 with TRBJ1-1; D is ambiguous. Per germline, CDR1 MGHDK and CDR2 SYGVNS. The CDR3 has 14 residues.

This clonotype was recorded many times. The gene calls are TRBV25-1 and TRBJ2-7; the match to TRBD1 covers 7 bases. The CDR3 spans 17 residues. The germline CDR1 and CDR2 sequences are MGHDK and SYGVNS. The V segment lost 3 bases and the J segment 2 bases; nucleotides outside the gene matches: 13. This CDR3 is CASSDRLKTGNTYEQYF. DNA of the CDR3: TGTGCCAGCAGTGACCGCCTGAAGACAGGGAATACCTACGAGCAGTACTTC.

In regard to this clonotype: This may arise from a read error, as a much more abundant clone is one base away. V gene TRBV2 combines with J gene TRBJ1-1, with D maybe TRBD1 (6 bases). CDR1 and CDR2 (germline): SNHLY, FYNNEI. Trimming removed 10 bases at V and 7 bases at J, with 25 bases between. The CDR3 has 15 residues. CDR3 loop: CATQSAQTGYIEAFF. Here the CDR3 DNA reads TGTGCCACCCAATCCGCCCAAACAGGGTACATTGAAGCTTTCTTT.

This chain connects TRBV7-3 to TRBJ1-6; D not certain. V shed 5 bases and J shed 2 bases, with 13 bases lying between them. CDR3 length equals 16 residues. Looked up from germline, CDR1 is SGHTA and CDR2 is FQGTGA. CDR3: CASSPRQYPYNSPLHF. The CDR3 coding sequence is TGTGCCAGCAGCCCCCGGCAGTACCCCTATAATTCACCCCTCCACTTT. The full variable domain, with the rest looked up from reference TRBV7-3 and TRBJ1-6, is GAGVSQTPSNKVTEKGKYVELRCDPISGHTALYWYRQSLGQGPEFLIYFQGTGAADDSGLPNDRFFAVRPEGSVSTLKIQRTERGDSAVYLCASSPRQYPYNSPLHFGNGTRLTVT.

This clonotype came up a few times. The chain has TRBV10-1 and TRBJ2-1, with TRBD2 identical over 8 bases. Germline CDR1 is WNHNN and CDR2 is SYGVQD (reference sequence). This CDR3 has 19 amino acids. The trim removed 4 bases at V and 5 bases at J, leaving 19 bases unmatched. For the CDR3, the DNA is TGCGCCAGCAGTGGGCCGCAGAGCGGGAGCCGGCGTGGGGACAATGAGCAGTTCTTC. It codes for CASSGPQSGSRRGDNEQFF.

As for this clonotype: A much larger clone lies one base from this, so it may be a read error. The CDR3 loop is CAGSLDRGREKLFF. CDR3 nucleotides: TGTGCCGGCAGCTTAGACAGGGGACGTGAAAAACTGTTTTTT. The rearrangement joins TRBV7-9 to TRBJ1-4; 8 bases are a match to TRBD1. Germline V lookup: CDR1 SEHNR, CDR2 FQNEAQ (reference sequence). CDR3 length equals 14 residues. Full variable domain (missing parts from reference TRBV7-9 and TRBJ1-4): DTGVSQNPRHKITKRGQNVTFRCDPISEHNRLYWYRQTLGQGPEFLTYFQNEAQLEKSRLLSDRFSAERPKGSFSTLEIQRTEQGDSAMYLCAGSLDRGREKLFFGSGTQLSVL.